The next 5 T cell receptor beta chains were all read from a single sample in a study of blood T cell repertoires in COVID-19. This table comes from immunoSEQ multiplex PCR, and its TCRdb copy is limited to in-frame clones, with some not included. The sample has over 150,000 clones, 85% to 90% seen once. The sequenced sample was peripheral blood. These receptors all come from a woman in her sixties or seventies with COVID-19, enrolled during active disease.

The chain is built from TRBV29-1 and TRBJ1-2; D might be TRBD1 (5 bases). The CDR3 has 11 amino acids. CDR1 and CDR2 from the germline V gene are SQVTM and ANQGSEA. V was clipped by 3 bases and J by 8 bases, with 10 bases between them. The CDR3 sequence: CSVDRVGGYTF. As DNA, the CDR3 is TGCAGCGTTGACAGGGTGGGCGGCTACACCTTC.

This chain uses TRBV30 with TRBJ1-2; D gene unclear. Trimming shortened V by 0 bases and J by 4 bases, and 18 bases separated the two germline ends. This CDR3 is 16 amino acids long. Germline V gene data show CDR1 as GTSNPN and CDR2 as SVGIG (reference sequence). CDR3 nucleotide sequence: TGTGCCTGGAGTGTCCGAAGAGGGTCGGGCAGCTATGGCTACACCTTC. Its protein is CAWSVRRGSGSYGYTF.

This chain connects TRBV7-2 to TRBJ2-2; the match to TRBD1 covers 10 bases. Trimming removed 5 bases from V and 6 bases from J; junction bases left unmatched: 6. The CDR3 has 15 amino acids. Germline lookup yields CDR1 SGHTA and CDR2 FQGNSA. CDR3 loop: CASSPRDRGSGELFF. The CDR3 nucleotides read TGTGCCAGCAGCCCTCGGGACAGGGGCTCCGGGGAGCTGTTTTTT.

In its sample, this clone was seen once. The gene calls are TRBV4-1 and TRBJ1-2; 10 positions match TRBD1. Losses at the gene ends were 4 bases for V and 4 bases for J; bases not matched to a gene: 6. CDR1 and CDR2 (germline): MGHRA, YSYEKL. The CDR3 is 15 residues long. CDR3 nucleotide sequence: TGCGCCAGCAGCCTCCTGGACAGGGGGGGCTATGGCTACACCTTC. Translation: CASSLLDRGGYGYTF.

The CDR3 is CASSLRKRGVTDTQYF. In nucleotides, the CDR3 is TGTGCCAGCAGTTTACGAAAGCGGGGGGTCACAGATACGCAGTATTTT. The chain combines TRBV27 with TRBJ2-3; 9 bases align to TRBD2. CDR1 and CDR2 (germline): MNHEY, SMNVEV (reference sequence). Trimming took 2 bases from V and 2 from J; bases not matched to a gene: 5. The CDR3 length is 16 residues.